These 25 T cell receptor beta chains share one sample of origin, sequenced in a study of a mutant IDH1 vaccine in newly diagnosed glioma. Time point indicated: week 23, last vaccination. In the vaccine, a single dose held 300 ug of the mutant IDH1 20-mer peptide, along with topical imiquimod. Their recognized antigens are unknown. Generated by immunoSEQ multiplex PCR, the TCRdb table keeps only in-frame clones and is missing some. The data contain 50,000 to 70,000 clones, around 80% of them singletons. The sequenced sample was PBMCs, obtained from a glioma patient whose treatment included an IDH1 peptide vaccine. The receptors shown here come from a woman in her thirties or forties with glioma. Some clones in this sample may be carry-over from other donors' samples.

The chain combines TRBV30 with TRBJ1-6, with a possible D match to TRBD1 (6 bases). The CDR3 spans 16 residues. Trimming left V 1 base short and J 3 bases short, with 13 bases between. CDR1 is GTSNPN, CDR2 SVGIG, per germline (reference sequence). The CDR3 DNA is TGTGCCTGGAGTGCGGGGGCGGCCCGCTATAATTCACCCCTCCACTTT. Translated: CAWSAGAARYNSPLHF.

This chain connects TRBV30 to TRBJ1-3; D gene unclear. The V end lost 5 bases, the J end lost 1 base, and 9 bases lay between the germline ends. Looked up from germline, CDR1 is GTSNPN and CDR2 is SVGIG (reference sequence). This CDR3 region has 13 residues. The CDR3 DNA follows: TGTGCCTGGGCACCGGGATCTGGAAACACCATATATTTT. It encodes CAWAPGSGNTIYF.

V usage is TRBV18 and J usage is TRBJ2-7; weak D call: TRBD2 (5 bases). Trimming shortened V by 3 bases and J by 3 bases, and 6 bases separated the two germline ends. Germline CDR1 and CDR2: KGHSH and LQKENI. The CDR3 totals 12 residues. CDR3 DNA: TGTGCCAGCTCACCCCGGGACTACGAGCAGTACTTC. Translating it yields CASSPRDYEQYF. Full variable domain (rest looked up from reference TRBV18 and TRBJ2-7): NAGVMQNPRHLVRRRGQEARLRCSPMKGHSHVYWYRQLPEEGLKFMVYLQKENIIDESGMPKERFSAEFPKEGPSILRIQQVVRGDSAAYFCASSPRDYEQYFGPGTRLTVT.

The V call is TRBV15, the J call TRBJ2-7; the D is unclear. Looked up from germline, CDR1 is LNHNV and CDR2 is YYDKDF (reference sequence). Trimming removed 4 bases at V and 3 bases at J, with 16 bases between. The CDR3 sequence is 15 residues long. The CDR3 region has the DNA TGTGCCACCAGCACAAACCGACTCACTGACTACGAGCAGTACTTC. Amino acids: CATSTNRLTDYEQYF. Variable domain in full (rest from reference TRBV15 and TRBJ2-7): DAMVIQNPRYQVTQFGKPVTLSCSQTLNHNVMYWYQQKSSQAPKLLFHYYDKDFNNEADTPDNFQSRRPNTSFCFLDIRSPGLGDTAMYLCATSTNRLTDYEQYFGPGTRLTVT.

CDR3 in amino acids: CASRGQGVINTIYF. The CDR3 DNA reads TGTGCCTCCAGAGGGCAGGGGGTAATCAACACCATATATTTT. The J gene is TRBJ1-3, the V gene TRBV30; the match to TRBD1 covers 7 bases. This CDR3 spans 14 amino acids. Germline CDR1 reads GTSNPN; CDR2 reads SVGIG (reference sequence). Trimming cost V 7 bases and J 7 bases; bases outside gene matches: 13. The entire variable domain, with the rest obtained from reference TRBV30 and TRBJ1-3, is as follows: SQTIHQWPATLVQPVGSPLSLECTVEGTSNPNLYWYRQAAGRGLQLLFYSVGIGQISSEVPQNLSASRPQDRQFILSSKKLLLSDSGFYLCASRGQGVINTIYFGEGSWLTVV.

This chain joins TRBV7-8 and TRBJ2-6; D is ambiguous. The V gene's germline CDR1 is SGHVS and CDR2 FQNEAQ. V lost 1 base, J lost 0 bases, and 10 bases lay in between. This CDR3 is built from 17 residues. CDR3: CASSLDRRSSGANVLTF. The CDR3 bases are TGTGCCAGCAGCTTAGACAGACGCAGCTCTGGGGCCAACGTCCTGACTTTC.

In its sample, this clone was seen once. J is TRBJ2-6 and V is TRBV5-6; D gene unclear. This CDR3 has 18 amino acids. Germline CDR1 and CDR2: SGHDT and YYEEEE. V dropped 0 bases and J dropped 0 bases, with 13 bases sitting between them. DNA of the CDR3: TGTGCCAGCAGCTTGGCGACGGTATATCTCTCTGGGGCCAACGTCCTGACTTTC. As protein: CASSLATVYLSGANVLTF.

This clone was seen a single time. V usage is TRBV25-1 and J usage is TRBJ1-4; unclear D gene. V lost 8 bases and J 0 bases, leaving 16 bases between the germline ends. The CDR3 is made up of 16 amino acids. Germline V CDR1 and CDR2: MGHDK, SYGVNS. The CDR3 here is CASAAPTKATNEKLFF. DNA for the CDR3: TGTGCCAGCGCAGCGCCGACAAAGGCAACTAATGAAAAACTGTTTTTT.

V gene TRBV6-5 combines with J gene TRBJ1-1, with D unresolved. The germline CDR1 and CDR2 sequences are MNHEY and SVGAGI. The CDR3 is 16 amino acids. V was clipped by 0 bases and J by 0 bases, with 11 bases between them. The CDR3 here is CASSYSRFGMNTEAFF. DNA of the CDR3: TGTGCCAGCAGTTACTCGAGATTCGGCATGAACACTGAAGCTTTCTTT.

V and J are TRBV5-6 and TRBJ1-6; no reliable D call. Germline CDR1 SGHDT, CDR2 YYEEEE. Trimming left V 0 bases short and J 11 bases short, with 12 bases between. The CDR3 loop spans 14 amino acids. CDR3 loop: CASSLGRKGTPLHF. As DNA, the CDR3 is TGTGCCAGCAGCTTGGGCAGGAAAGGGACACCCCTCCACTTT.

The J gene is TRBJ2-7, the V gene TRBV2; no clear D gene. CDR3 length: 11 residues. The V gene lost 6 bases and the J gene lost 2 bases, with 5 bases spanning the gap. Germline V CDR1 and CDR2: SNHLY, FYNNEI. The CDR3 DNA reads as TGTGCCAGCAGGGTAACCTACGAGCAGTACTTC. This sequence encodes CASRVTYEQYF.

This chain connects TRBV5-6 to TRBJ2-1; 9 nucleotides align to TRBD1. Per germline, CDR1 SGHDT and CDR2 YYEEEE. Trimming removed 4 bases from V and 3 bases from J; junction bases left unmatched: 2. The CDR3 length is 14 residues. For the CDR3, the DNA is TGTGCCAGCAGCACGGGACAGGGCTACAATGAGCAGTTCTTC. Its translation: CASSTGQGYNEQFF.

This rearrangement joins TRBV29-1 to TRBJ2-5; TRBD2 matches 8 bases. Germline values: CDR1 SQVTM, CDR2 ANQGSEA. The CDR3 extends over 13 amino acids. V lost 4 bases, J lost 1 base, and 2 bases stayed unmatched. CDR3 sequence (DNA): TGCAGCGTTGTACTAGCGGTCCAAGAGACCCAGTACTTC. Its translation is CSVVLAVQETQYF.

This rearrangement joins TRBV30 to TRBJ1-1; no definite D call. Trimming cost V 1 base and J 4 bases, with 7 bases left between them. CDR3 length: 12 residues. The V gene's germline CDR1 is GTSNPN and CDR2 SVGIG (reference sequence). CDR3 in DNA: TGTGCCTGGAGTGGGGTAGGCACTGAAGCTTTCTTT. Translating gives CAWSGVGTEAFF. The full variable domain, with the rest looked up from reference TRBV30 and TRBJ1-1, is SQTIHQWPATLVQPVGSPLSLECTVEGTSNPNLYWYRQAAGRGLQLLFYSVGIGQISSEVPQNLSASRPQDRQFILSSKKLLLSDSGFYLCAWSGVGTEAFFGQGTRLTVV.

This clone was seen a single time. This rearrangement joins TRBV6-5 to TRBJ1-1; D gene uncertain. Trimming shortened V by 7 bases and J by 4 bases, and 10 bases separated the two germline ends. Germline V gene sequence: CDR1 MNHEY, CDR2 SVGAGI. This CDR3 has 12 residues. CDR3 sequence (DNA): TGTGCCAGCATCTCAGCCGGCACTGAAGCTTTCTTT. Translation: CASISAGTEAFF.

The CDR3: CASSRDLATDTQYF. As DNA, the CDR3 is TGTGCCAGCAGCCGGGACTTAGCAACGGATACGCAGTATTTT. This sequence joins TRBV5-4 and TRBJ2-3, with a tentative D call TRBD2 (6 bases). Per the germline V gene, CDR1 is SGHNT and CDR2 is YYREEE (reference sequence). The CDR3 loop spans 14 amino acids. Deletions cut 4 bases from V and 6 bases from J, with 15 bases between.

This clone was recorded a few times. V and J are TRBV10-3 and TRBJ1-6; TRBD1 might be the D (5 bases). CDR1 is ENHRY, CDR2 SYGVKD, per germline. V gave up 4 bases and J gave up 0 bases, with 16 bases separating them. The CDR3 consists of 18 residues. CDR3: CAISATSGLSSYNSPLHF. CDR3 in DNA: TGTGCCATCAGTGCAACCTCGGGACTGAGCTCCTATAATTCACCCCTCCACTTT.

This chain joins TRBV19 and TRBJ1-1; no clear D. The CDR3 spans 16 residues. Germline V gives CDR1 LNHDA, CDR2 SQIVND (reference sequence). V shed 1 base and J shed 7 bases, with 19 bases lying between them. Written as DNA, the CDR3 is TGTGCCAGTAGTATAGCGGGCAGATGGGTTGGAGGTGAAGCTTTCTTT. As protein: CASSIAGRWVGGEAFF.

The genes are TRBV7-2 and TRBJ2-3; 8 bases fit TRBD2. The CDR3 covers 15 residues. The germline gives CDR1 SGHTA, CDR2 FQGNSA. After removal of 4 bases from V and 2 bases from J, the junction contained 5 bases not matched to a gene. CDR3 in amino acids: CASSSIAGSTDTQYF. Written as DNA, the CDR3 is TGTGCCAGCAGCTCGATAGCGGGGTCCACAGATACGCAGTATTTT.

About this clone: Distinct nucleotide sequences in the sample also encode this CDR3. The CDR3 loop is CASSVGGADTQYF. DNA for the CDR3: TGTGCCAGCAGCGTAGGCGGGGCAGATACGCAGTATTTT. This rearrangement joins TRBV9 to TRBJ2-3, with D maybe TRBD2 (6 bases). The CDR3 totals 13 residues. Trimming stripped 0 bases from V and 4 bases from J, with 6 bases between. CDR1 and CDR2 from the germline V gene are SGDLS and YYNGEE. Supplemented by reference TRBV9 and TRBJ2-3, the full variable domain reads DSGVTQTPKHLITATGQRVTLRCSPRSGDLSVYWYQQSLDQGLQFLIQYYNGEERAKGNILERFSAQQFPDLHSELNLSSLELGDSALYFCASSVGGADTQYFGPGTRLTVL.

The chain links TRBV5-1 to TRBJ2-3; 7 nucleotides agree with TRBD2. J was trimmed by 2 bases and V by 3 bases; bases with no gene match: 6. CDR1 and CDR2 from the germline V gene are SGHRS and YFSETQ. This CDR3 region has 15 residues. The CDR3 DNA reads TGCGCCAGCAGCTCGGGCGGGGGTTTCACAGATACGCAGTATTTT. This translates into CASSSGGGFTDTQYF.

V usage is TRBV2 and J usage is TRBJ2-7; a weak D match, TRBD1 (5 bases). Trimming took 4 bases from V and 2 from J, leaving 12 bases between them. The CDR3 loop spans 14 amino acids. Germline V gives CDR1 SNHLY, CDR2 FYNNEI. The CDR3 sequence: CASSGGRRPYEQYF. The CDR3 coding sequence is TGTGCCAGCAGTGGGGGCCGCCGCCCCTACGAGCAGTACTTC. The full variable domain, in which reference TRBV2 and TRBJ2-7 provide the parts outside the CDR3, is EPEVTQTPSHQVTQMGQEVILRCVPISNHLYFYWYRQILGQKVEFLVSFYNNEISEKSEIFDDQFSVERPDGSNFTLKIRSTKLEDSAMYFCASSGGRRPYEQYFGPGTRLTVT.

The V gene is TRBV11-2, the J gene TRBJ2-3; D possibly corresponds to TRBD2 (5 bases). Trimming took off 1 base at V and 1 base at J, with 12 bases between the two ends. The CDR3 runs to 16 residues. Germline V CDR1 and CDR2: SGHAT, FQNNGV. CDR3 protein: CASSLGASRRTDTQYF. CDR3 coding DNA: TGTGCCAGCAGCTTAGGAGCTAGCCGGCGCACAGATACGCAGTATTTT.

The rearrangement uses TRBV5-4 and TRBJ1-2; 8 bases agree with TRBD1. The V gene end was trimmed by 0 bases and the J gene end by 5 bases; junction bases not matched to a gene: 3. This CDR3 region has 14 residues. The V gene's germline CDR1 is SGHNT and CDR2 YYREEE (reference sequence). The CDR3 region has the DNA TGTGCCAGCAGCTTGGATAGGACAGGGTATGGCTACACCTTC. The encoded protein is CASSLDRTGYGYTF.

The V gene is TRBV5-3, the J gene TRBJ2-2; 14 nucleotides match TRBD2. TRBV5-3 is an open reading frame, and its role is uncertain. V lost 3 bases to trimming and J lost 5 bases; unmatched junction nucleotides: 3. The CDR3 totals 16 residues. CDR3 sequence reads: CARSSGTSGGTGELFF. In nucleotides, the CDR3 is TGTGCCAGAAGCTCAGGGACTAGCGGGGGTACCGGGGAGCTGTTTTTT.